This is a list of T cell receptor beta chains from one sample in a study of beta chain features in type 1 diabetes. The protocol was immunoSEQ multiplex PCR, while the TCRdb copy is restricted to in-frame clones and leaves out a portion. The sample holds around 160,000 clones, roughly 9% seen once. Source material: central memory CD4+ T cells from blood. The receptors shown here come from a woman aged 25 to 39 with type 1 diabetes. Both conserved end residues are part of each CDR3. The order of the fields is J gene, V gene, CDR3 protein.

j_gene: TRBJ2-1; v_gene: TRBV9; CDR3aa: CASRPASGRDNEQFF
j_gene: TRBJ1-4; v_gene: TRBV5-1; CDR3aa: CASSSGTGIGKLFF
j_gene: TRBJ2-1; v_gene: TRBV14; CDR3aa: CASSPYSGSFYNEQFF
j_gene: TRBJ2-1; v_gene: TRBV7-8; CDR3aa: CASSLWTAYNEQFF
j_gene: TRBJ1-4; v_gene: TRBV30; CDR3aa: CAWGEGSQKLFF
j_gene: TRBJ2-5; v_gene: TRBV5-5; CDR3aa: CASSRGSFIETQYF
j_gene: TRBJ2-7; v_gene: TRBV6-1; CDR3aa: CASRTDRGAYEQYF
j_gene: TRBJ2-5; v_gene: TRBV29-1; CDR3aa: CSVVDIQETQYF
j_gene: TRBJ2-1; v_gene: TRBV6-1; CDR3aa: CAISEAVAGVTDEQFF
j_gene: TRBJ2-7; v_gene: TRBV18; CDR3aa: CASSPQQLGLAGGEQYF
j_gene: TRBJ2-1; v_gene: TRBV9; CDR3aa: CASSVSGNEQFF
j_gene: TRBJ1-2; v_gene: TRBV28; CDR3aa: CAITDGDRNYGYTF
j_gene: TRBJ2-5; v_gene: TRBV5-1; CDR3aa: CASSGEGFTGETQYF
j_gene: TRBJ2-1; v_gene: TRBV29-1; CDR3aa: CSVTKEGTGGMYEQFF
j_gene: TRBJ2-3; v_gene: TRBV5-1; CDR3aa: CASSLQAGSTDTQYF
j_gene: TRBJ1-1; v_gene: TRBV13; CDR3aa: CASGGRTEAFF
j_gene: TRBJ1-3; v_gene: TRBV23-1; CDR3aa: CASSQWKWAGSSGNTIYF
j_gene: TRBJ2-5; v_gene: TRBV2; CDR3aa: CASRETGGETQYF
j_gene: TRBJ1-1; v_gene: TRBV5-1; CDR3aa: CASSLTGGGDEAFF
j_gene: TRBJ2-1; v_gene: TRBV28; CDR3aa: CASSLTRPGQGVGGLYNEQFF
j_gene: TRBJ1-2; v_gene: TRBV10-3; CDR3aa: CAISRQDQGYGYTF
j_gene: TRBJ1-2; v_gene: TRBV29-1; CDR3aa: CSVSGQSYGYTF
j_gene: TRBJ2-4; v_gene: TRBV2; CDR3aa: CASSGQGQGNIQYF
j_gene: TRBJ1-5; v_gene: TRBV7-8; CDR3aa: CASSFSGFDQPQHF
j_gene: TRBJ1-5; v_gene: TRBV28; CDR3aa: CASLSQGPDNQPQHF
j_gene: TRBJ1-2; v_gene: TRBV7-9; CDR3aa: CASSLGQGSYGYTF
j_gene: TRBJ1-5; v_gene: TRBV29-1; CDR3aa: CSVELGQYYSNQPQHF